This T cell receptor (beta chain) came from a study of CXCR3-negative and CXCR3-positive naive CD8 T cells. General study results and limits: Both naive subsets, CXCR3-negative and CXCR3-positive, displayed similar TRBV-TRBJ usage, unlike memory cells.

UMI-labeled 5' RACE yielded the TRB cDNA libraries. No DNA is given; TCRdb re-called the 5' RACE reads and lists each CDR3 protein once. This repertoire includes about 82,000 distinct CDR3 sequences. Germline V CDR1 and CDR2: SQVTM, ANQGSEA. This CDR3 has 14 residues. With respect to this clonotype: The antigen is not known.

The sample was naive CXCR3- CD8+ T cells from blood. Described subset: CD45RO-CCR7+CD27+CD95- naive CD8+ T cells lacking CXCR3 (TNR3-). J is TRBJ2-1 and V is TRBV29-1; TCRdb reports TRBD1, a call that lacks DNA to check it against. The TCR originated in a human donor in good health. Some clones in this sample may be carry-over from other donors' samples. CDR3 in amino acids: CSAEDRGMDNEQFF.